Each of the 31 T cell receptor beta chains below was sequenced from the same sample in a study of cytomegalovirus exposure and HLA in healthy donors. PCR primers comprised 60 Vbeta and 13 Jbeta primers. Sequencing used immunoSEQ multiplex PCR; TCRdb keeps in-frame clones, though not all of them. The profile covers around 300,000 clones, with 80% to 90% appearing a single time and roughly 2.1% taken by the ten largest. The specimen was PBMCs. These receptors all stem from a woman in her late teens or twenties in good health and CMV-seronegative.

J is TRBJ1-4 and V is TRBV4-2; possible D gene TRBD1, 6 bases. V was cut by 5 bases and J by 6 bases, with 19 bases left in between. This CDR3 is built from 16 residues. CDR1 and CDR2 (germline): LGHNA, YNFKEQ. As DNA, the CDR3 is TGTGCCAGCAGCATCCACCAGGACAGTTGGGATGAAAAACTGTTTTTT. Protein: CASSIHQDSWDEKLFF.

The V call is TRBV9, the J call TRBJ2-7; D possibly corresponds to TRBD1 (6 bases). Trimming stripped 2 bases from V and 6 bases from J, with 12 bases between. There are 13 residues in the CDR3. Germline V CDR1 and CDR2: SGDLS, YYNGEE. The CDR3 region has the DNA TGTGCCAGCAGCGTTTCAGGGGTGGGCGAGCAGTACTTC. This sequence encodes CASSVSGVGEQYF.

This chain connects TRBV7-3 to TRBJ2-2; 7 bases are shared with TRBD1. V lost 2 bases and J lost 3; bases outside the gene matches: 12. The CDR3 length is 18 residues. Germline CDR1 and CDR2: SGHTA and FQGTGA. The CDR3 nucleotides read TGTGCCAGCAGCTTAGAAGCCGGGACAGTGAAGGACACCGGGGAGCTGTTTTTT. This sequence encodes CASSLEAGTVKDTGELFF.

V and J are TRBV10-3 and TRBJ2-3; TRBD2 aligns across 10 bases. The CDR3 sequence is 19 residues long. V was clipped by 0 bases and J by 2 bases; unmatched bases: 11. In germline, CDR1 is ENHRY, CDR2 SYGVKD. Here the CDR3 reads CAISESLLGLAGATDTQYF. The CDR3 nucleotides are TGTGCCATCAGTGAGTCCTTGCTAGGGCTAGCGGGGGCCACAGATACGCAGTATTTT.

This chain joins TRBV10-1 and TRBJ2-5, with D maybe TRBD2 (6 bases). Germline CDR1 is WNHNN and CDR2 is SYGVQD (reference sequence). CDR3 length equals 14 residues. Trimming removed 2 bases from V and 3 bases from J, with 10 bases in between. CDR3 in DNA: TGCGCCAGCAGTGAGGAGACTAGAGAAGAGACCCAGTACTTC. The encoded protein is CASSEETREETQYF.

The chain combines TRBV15 with TRBJ1-1; perhaps TRBD1 as D (5 bases). Trimming pared 5 bases from V and 4 bases from J, leaving 17 bases between. CDR3 size: 15 residues. Germline V lookup: CDR1 LNHNV, CDR2 YYDKDF (reference sequence). In nucleotides, the CDR3 is TGTGCCACCAGCGCAGACAGTATAATTTCCACTGAAGCTTTCTTT. Amino acid sequence: CATSADSIISTEAFF.

This chain links TRBV7-6 with TRBJ2-7; the D is unclear. CDR1 SGHVS and CDR2 FNYEAQ come from the germline V gene. The CDR3 covers 13 residues. Trimming stripped 2 bases from V and 1 base from J, with 6 bases between. CDR3 loop: CASSLLESYEQYF. CDR3 nucleotides: TGTGCCAGCAGCTTACTGGAGTCCTACGAGCAGTACTTC.

This clone turned up a few times. The chain joins TRBV4-2 to TRBJ2-3, with 9 positions matching TRBD2. The CDR3 covers 18 residues. Germline V lookup: CDR1 LGHNA, CDR2 YNFKEQ. The V segment lost 4 bases and the J segment 1 base; nucleotides outside the gene matches: 12. The CDR3 sequence is CASSPVNSGGAGTDTQYF. Here the CDR3 DNA reads TGTGCCAGCAGCCCGGTGAATAGCGGGGGTGCGGGCACAGATACGCAGTATTTT.

The J gene is TRBJ2-2, the V gene TRBV5-1, with a tentative D call TRBD2 (5 bases). Per the germline V gene, CDR1 is SGHRS and CDR2 is YFSETQ. V lost 4 bases, J lost 0 bases, and 16 bases lay in between. The CDR3 covers 17 residues. In DNA, the CDR3 is TGCGCCAGCAGCCCAGTCGGGGTAGCTACGAACACCGGGGAGCTGTTTTTT. Translation: CASSPVGVATNTGELFF. The complete variable domain, with remaining parts taken from reference TRBV5-1 and TRBJ2-2, reads KAGVTQTPRYLIKTRGQQVTLSCSPISGHRSVSWYQQTPGQGLQFLFEYFSETQRNKGNFPGRFSGRQFSNSRSEMNVSTLELGDSALYLCASSPVGVATNTGELFFGEGSRLTVL.

This clone has a handful of counts. V and J are TRBV10-3 and TRBJ1-1; D is unresolved. The CDR3 spans 14 residues. Trimming pared 4 bases from V and 8 bases from J, leaving 17 bases between. Germline V gives CDR1 ENHRY, CDR2 SYGVKD. The CDR3 bases are TGTGCCATCAGTGGCAACAGTAGAATGGCGGAAGCTTTCTTT. Protein: CAISGNSRMAEAFF.

V gene TRBV5-4 combines with J gene TRBJ2-5, with a tentative D call TRBD2 (6 bases). Trimming took off 4 bases at V and 5 bases at J, with 15 bases between the two ends. Germline V gene lookup returns CDR1 SGHNT and CDR2 YYREEE (reference sequence). This CDR3 is built from 14 residues. CDR3 region: CASSLSRRDETQYF. In nucleotides, the CDR3 is TGTGCCAGCAGCCTTTCGAGGAGGGATGAGACCCAGTACTTC.

CDR3 bases: TGTGCCAGTAGTATCCCAAACAATGAGCAGTTCTTC. It is translated as CASSIPNNEQFF. This chain connects TRBV19 to TRBJ2-1; D unclear. Germline-derived CDR1 and CDR2 are LNHDA and SQIVND (reference sequence). This CDR3 is built from 12 residues. Trimming pared 3 bases from V and 5 bases from J, leaving 5 bases between.

CDR3 sequence reads: CAWAGGQDQPQHF. The CDR3 DNA sequence: TGTGCCTGGGCGGGGGGGCAGGATCAGCCCCAGCATTTT. The chain recombines TRBV30 with TRBJ1-5; TRBD1 might be the D (6 bases). V was cut by 5 bases and J by 5 bases, with 13 bases left in between. Germline values: CDR1 GTSNPN, CDR2 SVGIG (reference sequence). This CDR3 is built from 13 residues.

This chain uses TRBV7-2 with TRBJ2-2; a weak D match, TRBD2 (7 bases). Germline CDR1 is SGHTA and CDR2 is FQGNSA. The CDR3 consists of 15 residues. V lost 3 bases and J lost 7, with 15 bases in between. The CDR3 coding sequence is TGTGCCAGCAGCTTGATGGGGGGGCCCGGCGGGGAGCTGTTTTTT. It encodes CASSLMGGPGGELFF.

The CDR3 sequence: CASTVSRGTEAFF. In nucleotides, the CDR3 is TGTGCCAGCACCGTATCCAGGGGCACTGAAGCTTTCTTT. J is TRBJ1-1 and V is TRBV6-5; TRBD1 is a possible D gene (6 bases). Looked up from germline, CDR1 is MNHEY and CDR2 is SVGAGI. The ends were cut back, 7 bases at V and 4 bases at J, with 13 bases in the middle. The CDR3 is 13 amino acids.

DNA for the CDR3: TGTGCCAGCATCGCACCTAGCGGGGGGCCGCCGGATACGCAGTATTTT. It yields the protein CASIAPSGGPPDTQYF. This chain joins TRBV6-6 and TRBJ2-3; 11 nucleotides agree with TRBD2. The CDR3 spans 16 residues. J lost 6 bases, V lost 7 bases, and 12 bases had no gene match. The germline CDR1 and CDR2 sequences are MNHNY and SVGAGI (reference sequence).

J is TRBJ1-5 and V is TRBV7-3; the match to TRBD1 covers 7 bases. The CDR3 contains 21 residues. Germline assignment: CDR1 SGHTA and CDR2 FQGTGA. The ends lost 6 bases at V and 6 bases at J; junction bases unmatched: 29. CDR3 nucleotides: TGTGCCAGCAGTTCTCCGGGACAGAGGGAAACCCCCCACGGAACGGGTCAGCCCCAGCATTTT. This encodes CASSSPGQRETPHGTGQPQHF. Variable domain in full (rest from reference TRBV7-3 and TRBJ1-5): GAGVSQTPSNKVTEKGKYVELRCDPISGHTALYWYRQSLGQGPEFLIYFQGTGAADDSGLPNDRFFAVRPEGSVSTLKIQRTERGDSAVYLCASSSPGQRETPHGTGQPQHFGDGTRLSIL.

V gene TRBV19 combines with J gene TRBJ2-2; 7 bases align to TRBD1. Unmatched junction bases numbered 10, after V lost 3 bases and J lost 6 bases. CDR3 length equals 16 residues. Germline V CDR1 and CDR2: LNHDA, SQIVND (reference sequence). For the CDR3, the DNA is TGTGCCAGTAGTATTAGAGTGGGCCAGGGGGCCGGGGAGCTGTTTTTT. Translated, it gives CASSIRVGQGAGELFF.

As DNA, the CDR3 is TGTGCCATCAGTGAGAATTCAGGTTGGGAGCAGTACTTC. This gives the protein CAISENSGWEQYF. This chain links TRBV10-3 with TRBJ2-7; D ambiguous. V was shortened by 2 bases and J by 7 bases, with 12 bases between the two germline ends. There are 13 residues in the CDR3. Germline CDR1 is ENHRY and CDR2 is SYGVKD.

The genes are TRBV7-8 and TRBJ1-2; perhaps TRBD1 as D (5 bases). The V gene's germline CDR1 is SGHVS and CDR2 FQNEAQ. The CDR3 consists of 12 residues. The ends were cut back, 4 bases at V and 8 bases at J, with 11 bases in the middle. CDR3 nucleotide sequence: TGTGCCAGCAGCTCATTGGGGGGAGGCTACACCTTC. As protein: CASSSLGGGYTF. The whole variable domain, remainder taken from reference TRBV7-8 and TRBJ1-2, is GAGVSQSPRYKVAKRGQDVALRCDPISGHVSLFWYQQALGQGPEFLTYFQNEAQLDKSGLPSDRFFAERPEGSVSTLKIQRTQQEDSAVYLCASSSLGGGYTFGSGTRLTVV.

The genes are TRBV23-1 and TRBJ1-2; D is uncertain. TRBV23-1 is annotated as an ORF whose role is uncertain. The V and J ends lost 7 bases and 4 bases respectively, with 10 bases between them. The CDR3 is made up of 12 amino acids. CDR3 sequence: CASTRRSYGYTF. For the CDR3, the DNA is TGCGCCAGCACTCGACGGAGCTATGGCTACACCTTC.

This sequence joins TRBV4-1 and TRBJ2-5; TRBD1 matches 12 bases. The last part of the DNA fits TRBJ2-7 better; the J call may be wrong. Per the germline V gene, CDR1 is MGHRA and CDR2 is YSYEKL. The CDR3 is made up of 16 amino acids. CDR3 amino acids: CASSQRSGTGGSEQYF. The DNA for the CDR3 is TGCGCCAGCAGCCAACGTTCCGGGACAGGGGGCAGCGAGCAGTACTTC.

The rearrangement links TRBV9 to TRBJ1-2; D is perhaps TRBD1 (6 bases). This CDR3 is built from 14 residues. V shed 6 bases and J shed 2 bases, with 14 bases lying between them. The V gene's germline CDR1 is SGDLS and CDR2 YYNGEE. CDR3 amino acids: CASTQGTGNYGYTF. For the CDR3, the DNA is TGTGCCAGCACCCAGGGGACGGGGAACTATGGCTACACCTTC.

This clone was observed a few times. The chain links TRBV7-9 to TRBJ1-1, with D perhaps TRBD1 (5 bases). V shed 5 bases and J shed 5 bases, with 18 bases lying between them. This CDR3 comprises 15 residues. Germline assignment: CDR1 SEHNR and CDR2 FQNEAQ (reference sequence). The CDR3 DNA follows: TGTGCCAGCAGCCCCGCACGGGGGGAAGGGACTGAAGCTTTCTTT. Protein product: CASSPARGEGTEAFF.

The chain is built from TRBV7-9 and TRBJ2-5; 16 bases fit TRBD2. The J call may be mistaken, given a closer DNA end match to TRBJ2-7. The CDR3 extends over 14 amino acids. The V gene's germline CDR1 is SEHNR and CDR2 FQNEAQ (reference sequence). The CDR3 protein is CASGTSGGDYEQYF. The CDR3, as DNA: TGTGCCAGCGGGACTAGCGGGGGGGACTACGAGCAGTACTTC.

This chain's CDR3 is CASSYPGEKTMNGYTF. CDR3 nucleotides: TGTGCCAGCAGTTATCCAGGGGAGAAAACTATGAATGGCTACACCTTC. This sequence joins TRBV6-6 and TRBJ1-2; a weak D match, TRBD1 (6 bases). V lost 3 bases and J lost 6, with 20 bases in between. Germline assignment: CDR1 MNHNY and CDR2 SVGAGI (reference sequence). The CDR3 consists of 16 residues.

The chain recombines TRBV6-1 with TRBJ2-3, with 8 bases fitting TRBD2. With V trimmed by 1 base and J by 4 bases, 7 bases remained unmatched. The germline gives CDR1 MNHNS, CDR2 SASEGT. The CDR3 sequence is 16 residues long. The chain's CDR3 is CASSEDGGAGADTQYF. The CDR3 DNA is TGTGCCAGCAGTGAAGACGGGGGGGCCGGGGCAGATACGCAGTATTTT.

The chain uses TRBV7-2 and TRBJ2-3; 8 nucleotides line up with TRBD2. CDR3 length equals 17 residues. Trimming took 1 base from V and 2 from J; bases not matched to a gene: 8. Germline CDR1 SGHTA, CDR2 FQGNSA. The CDR3: CASSLGFGGGSTDTQYF. As DNA, the CDR3 is TGTGCCAGCAGCTTAGGGTTCGGCGGGGGGTCCACAGATACGCAGTATTTT. The full variable domain, completed using reference TRBV7-2 and TRBJ2-3, is GAGVSQSPSNKVTEKGKDVELRCDPISGHTALYWYRQSLGQGLEFLIYFQGNSAPDKSGLPSDRFSAERTGGSVSTLTIQRTQQEDSAVYLCASSLGFGGGSTDTQYFGPGTRLTVL.

V is TRBV6-1 and J is TRBJ1-2, with D maybe TRBD1 (6 bases). The CDR3 has 12 residues. Germline V CDR1 and CDR2: MNHNS, SASEGT. V lost 10 bases to trimming and J lost 5 bases, with 14 bases between them. CDR3 nucleotides: TGTGCCACCTGGACAGCCCGTTATGGCTACACCTTC. Its protein is CATWTARYGYTF.

The CDR3 coding sequence is TGTGCCATCAGTGAGTCAACTAGCGGTAACACAGATACGCAGTATTTT. Protein product: CAISESTSGNTDTQYF. The V gene is TRBV10-3, the J gene TRBJ2-3, with 8 nucleotides matching TRBD2. This CDR3 contains 16 residues. Germline V gene lookup returns CDR1 ENHRY and CDR2 SYGVKD. V was pared by 0 bases and J by 2 bases, with 4 bases of the junction left unmatched.

The J gene is TRBJ2-7, the V gene TRBV6-5; maybe TRBD1 (5 bases). The CDR3 extends over 15 amino acids. V was cut by 5 bases and J by 1 base, with 15 bases left in between. Germline CDR1 is MNHEY and CDR2 is SVGAGI. The CDR3 here is CASSPGQGRSYEQYF. The CDR3 DNA reads as TGTGCCAGCAGTCCTGGGCAGGGTAGGTCCTACGAGCAGTACTTC.